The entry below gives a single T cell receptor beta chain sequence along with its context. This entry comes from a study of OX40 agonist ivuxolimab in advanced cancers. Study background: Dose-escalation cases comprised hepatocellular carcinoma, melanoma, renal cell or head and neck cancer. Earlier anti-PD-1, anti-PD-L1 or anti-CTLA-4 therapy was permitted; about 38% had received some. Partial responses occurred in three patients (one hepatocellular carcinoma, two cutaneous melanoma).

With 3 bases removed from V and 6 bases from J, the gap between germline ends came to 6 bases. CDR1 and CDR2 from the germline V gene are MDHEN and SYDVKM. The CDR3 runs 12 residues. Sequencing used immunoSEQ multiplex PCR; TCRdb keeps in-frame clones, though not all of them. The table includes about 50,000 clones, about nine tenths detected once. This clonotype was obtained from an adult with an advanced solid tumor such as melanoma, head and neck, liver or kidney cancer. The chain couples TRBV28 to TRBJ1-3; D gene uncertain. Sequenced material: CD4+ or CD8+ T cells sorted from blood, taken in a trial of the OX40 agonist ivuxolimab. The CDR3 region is CASSFRVNTIYF. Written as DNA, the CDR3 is TGTGCCAGCAGTTTTAGGGTAAACACCATATATTTT.